This T cell receptor (beta chain) was obtained from a study of shared clonotypes between healthy human individuals. Per the germline V gene, CDR1 is MDHEN and CDR2 is SYDVKM. There are 16 residues in the CDR3. V trimming: 1 base; J trimming: 4 bases; junction bases outside the gene matches: 7. This clone was counted once. The authors' processing: Without quality scores, immunoSEQ junctional reads could not be filtered like full-length reads. This table comes from immunoSEQ multiplex PCR, and its TCRdb copy is limited to in-frame clones, with some not included. Clone size and the V and J calls come from that table; the DNA yielded D and trimming. The table records approximately 510,000 clones, 79% of them present only once.

Sequencing was performed on PBMCs. The receptor's source is a middle-aged woman in good health. Some clones in this sample may be carry-over from other donors' samples. J is TRBJ2-7 and V is TRBV28; TRBD2 agrees at 10 bases. In DNA, the CDR3 is TGTGCCAGCAGTTTATTCGGAGCGGGGGGGCAGTACGAGCAGTACTTC. Residues: CASSLFGAGGQYEQYF.